Each of the 7 T cell receptor beta chains below was sequenced from the same sample in a study of CXCR3-negative and CXCR3-positive naive CD8 T cells. Carrying UMI labels, the TRB cDNA libraries were prepared through 5' RACE. TCRdb reprocessed the 5' RACE reads and keeps a single row for each CDR3 protein, giving no DNA. This listing includes about 26,000 distinct CDR3 sequences. The specimen sequenced was naive CXCR3- CD8+ T cells from blood. Subset indicated: CD45RO-CCR7+CD27+CD95- naive CD8+ T cells lacking CXCR3 (TNR3-). These receptors all stem from a human donor in good health. Some clones in this sample may be carry-over from other donors' samples.

The V call is TRBV7-6, the J call TRBJ1-1; the TRBD1 assignment by TCRdb is unverifiable without DNA. The CDR3 is made up of 15 amino acids. Germline V gene data show CDR1 as SGHVS and CDR2 as FNYEAQ. This CDR3 is CASSPDRRLNTEAFF.

The gene calls are TRBV27 and TRBJ2-7; the TCRdb D gene call, TRBD1, has no DNA to confirm it. The CDR3 spans 15 residues. Germline CDR1 reads MNHEY; CDR2 reads SMNVEV (reference sequence). The CDR3 reads CASSSPQGEFYEQYF.

The chain has TRBV12-3 or TRBV12-4 and TRBJ2-7; there is no DNA to check the TCRdb D call of TRBD1. This CDR3 is 15 amino acids long. The CDR3 is CASSTRDRGIYEQYF.

The chain has TRBV12-3 or TRBV12-4 and TRBJ1-1; TCRdb designates TRBD1, a call that cannot be tested without DNA. CDR3 length: 14 residues. CDR3 in amino acids: CASSSDRGFTEAFF.

The rearrangement joins TRBV5-1 to TRBJ1-2; TCRdb selects TRBD1, and the lack of DNA leaves this call unchecked. The CDR3 consists of 14 residues. Per germline, CDR1 SGHRS and CDR2 YFSETQ. The CDR3 sequence is CASSLGRELSGYTF. Drawing the rest from reference TRBV5-1 and TRBJ1-2, the complete variable domain is KAGVTQTPRYLIKTRGQQVTLSCSPISGHRSVSWYQQTPGQGLQFLFEYFSETQRNKGNFPGRFSGRQFSNSRSEMNVSTLELGDSALYLCASSLGRELSGYTFGSGTRLTVV.

The chain carries TRBV20-1 and TRBJ1-2. This CDR3 is built from 15 residues. Germline values: CDR1 DFQATT, CDR2 SNEGSKA (reference sequence). The CDR3 loop is CSATLGGEESMGYTF.

The chain couples TRBV7-8 to TRBJ1-6. The germline V gene encodes CDR1 SGHVS and CDR2 FQNEAQ. The CDR3 is 17 amino acids. Here the CDR3 reads CASSLVPPTVLGSPLHF.